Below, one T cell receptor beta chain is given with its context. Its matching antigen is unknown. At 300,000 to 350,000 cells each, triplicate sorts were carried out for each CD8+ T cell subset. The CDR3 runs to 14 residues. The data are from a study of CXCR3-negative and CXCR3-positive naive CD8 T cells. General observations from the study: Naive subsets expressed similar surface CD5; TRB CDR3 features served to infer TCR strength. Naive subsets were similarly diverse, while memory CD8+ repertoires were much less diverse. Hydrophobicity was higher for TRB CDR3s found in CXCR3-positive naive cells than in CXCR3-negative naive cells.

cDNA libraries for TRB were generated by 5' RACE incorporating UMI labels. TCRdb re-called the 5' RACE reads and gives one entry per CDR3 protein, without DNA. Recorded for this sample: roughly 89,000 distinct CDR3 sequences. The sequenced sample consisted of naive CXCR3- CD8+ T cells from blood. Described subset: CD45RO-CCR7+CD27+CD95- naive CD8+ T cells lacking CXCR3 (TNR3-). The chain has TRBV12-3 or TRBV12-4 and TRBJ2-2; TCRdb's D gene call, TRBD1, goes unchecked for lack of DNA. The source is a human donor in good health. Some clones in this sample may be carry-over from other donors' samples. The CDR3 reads CALLRDSRPGELFF.